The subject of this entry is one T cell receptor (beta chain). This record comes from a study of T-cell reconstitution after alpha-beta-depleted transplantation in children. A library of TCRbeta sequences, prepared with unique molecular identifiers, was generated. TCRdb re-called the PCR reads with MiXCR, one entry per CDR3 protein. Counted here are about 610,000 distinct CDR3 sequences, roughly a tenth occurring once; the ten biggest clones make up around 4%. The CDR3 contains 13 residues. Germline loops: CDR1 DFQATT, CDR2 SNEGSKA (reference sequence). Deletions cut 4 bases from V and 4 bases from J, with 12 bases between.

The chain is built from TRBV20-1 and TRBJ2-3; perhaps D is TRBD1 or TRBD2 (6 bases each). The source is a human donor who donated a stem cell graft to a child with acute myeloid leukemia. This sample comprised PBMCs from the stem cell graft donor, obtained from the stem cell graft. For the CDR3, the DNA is TGCAGTGCTAATCAGGGGAGGCCAGATACGCAGTATTTT. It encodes CSANQGRPDTQYF.